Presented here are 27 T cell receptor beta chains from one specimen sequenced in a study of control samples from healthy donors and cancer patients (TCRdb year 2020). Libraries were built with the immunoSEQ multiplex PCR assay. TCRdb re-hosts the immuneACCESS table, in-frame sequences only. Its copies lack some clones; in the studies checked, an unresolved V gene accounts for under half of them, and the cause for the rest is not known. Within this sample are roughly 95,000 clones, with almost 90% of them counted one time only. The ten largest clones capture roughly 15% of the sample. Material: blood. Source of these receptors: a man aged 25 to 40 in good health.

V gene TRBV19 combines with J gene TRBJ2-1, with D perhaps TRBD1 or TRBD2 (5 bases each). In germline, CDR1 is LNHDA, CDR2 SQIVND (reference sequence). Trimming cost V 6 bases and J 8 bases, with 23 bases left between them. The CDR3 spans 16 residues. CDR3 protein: CASSPQVGGKYDEQFF. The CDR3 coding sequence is TGTGCCAGTAGCCCTCAGGTTGGGGGAAAATACGATGAGCAGTTCTTC.

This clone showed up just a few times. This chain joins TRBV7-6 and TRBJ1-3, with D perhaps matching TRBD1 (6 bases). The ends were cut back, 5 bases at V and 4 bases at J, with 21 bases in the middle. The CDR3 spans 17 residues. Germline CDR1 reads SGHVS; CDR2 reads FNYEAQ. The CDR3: CASSGGQGSLPGNTIYF. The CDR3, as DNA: TGTGCCAGCAGCGGCGGGCAGGGGTCTCTACCCGGAAACACCATATATTTT.

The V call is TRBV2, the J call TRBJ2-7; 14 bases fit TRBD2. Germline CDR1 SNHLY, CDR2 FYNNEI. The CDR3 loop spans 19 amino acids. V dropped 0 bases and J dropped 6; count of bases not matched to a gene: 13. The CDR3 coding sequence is TGTGCCAGCAGTGAAGCAATCGGGACTAGCGGGAGAGGTGTAGGCGAGCAGTACTTC. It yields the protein CASSEAIGTSGRGVGEQYF.

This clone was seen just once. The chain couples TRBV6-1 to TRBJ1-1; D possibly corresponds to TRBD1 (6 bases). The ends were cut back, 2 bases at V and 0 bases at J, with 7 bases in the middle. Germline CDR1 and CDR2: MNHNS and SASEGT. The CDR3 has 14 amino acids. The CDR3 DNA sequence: TGTGCCAGCAGTGAAAGGGGGATGAACACTGAAGCTTTCTTT. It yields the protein CASSERGMNTEAFF.

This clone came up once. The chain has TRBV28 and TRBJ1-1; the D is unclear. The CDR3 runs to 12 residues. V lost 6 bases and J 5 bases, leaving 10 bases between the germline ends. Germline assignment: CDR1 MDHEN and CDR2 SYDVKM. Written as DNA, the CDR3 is TGTGCCAGCAGAGACTCTGGGACTGAAGCTTTCTTT. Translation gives CASRDSGTEAFF.

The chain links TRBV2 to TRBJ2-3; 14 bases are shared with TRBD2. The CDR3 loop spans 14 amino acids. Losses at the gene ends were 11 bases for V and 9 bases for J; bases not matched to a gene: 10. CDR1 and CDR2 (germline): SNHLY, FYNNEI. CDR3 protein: CAGATSGRVDTQYF. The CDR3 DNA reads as TGTGCCGGGGCGACTAGCGGGAGGGTAGACACGCAGTATTTT.

The CDR3 nucleotides read TGTGCCAGCAGTTCAGGGGGCGACGATACGCAGTATTTT. Encoded protein: CASSSGGDDTQYF. This chain uses TRBV12-3 or TRBV12-4 with TRBJ2-3; 8 nucleotides match TRBD1. The length of the CDR3 is 13 residues. With V trimmed by 4 bases and J by 6 bases, 3 bases remained unmatched.

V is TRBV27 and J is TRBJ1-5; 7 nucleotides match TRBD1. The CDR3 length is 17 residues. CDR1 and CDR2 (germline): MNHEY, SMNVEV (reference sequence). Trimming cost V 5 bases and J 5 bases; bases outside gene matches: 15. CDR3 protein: CASSPHPTGFADQPQHF. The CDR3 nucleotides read TGTGCCAGCAGTCCACACCCGACAGGGTTTGCGGATCAGCCCCAGCATTTT.

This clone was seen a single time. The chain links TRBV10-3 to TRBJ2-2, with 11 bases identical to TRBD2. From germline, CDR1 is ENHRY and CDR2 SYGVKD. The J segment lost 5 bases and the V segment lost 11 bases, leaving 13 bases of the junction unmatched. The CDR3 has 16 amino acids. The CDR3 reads CASSPNSGRGTGELFF. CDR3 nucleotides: TGTGCCTCGAGCCCAAATAGCGGGAGGGGAACCGGGGAGCTGTTTTTT.

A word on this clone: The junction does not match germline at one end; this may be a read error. The CDR3 nucleotides are TGTGCCAGTAGCGGGAATGAGCAGTTCTTC. Protein product: CASSGNEQFF. The chain uses TRBV9 and TRBJ2-1; TRBD2 aligns across 7 bases. This CDR3 is 10 amino acids long. Per germline, CDR1 SGDLS and CDR2 YYNGEE.

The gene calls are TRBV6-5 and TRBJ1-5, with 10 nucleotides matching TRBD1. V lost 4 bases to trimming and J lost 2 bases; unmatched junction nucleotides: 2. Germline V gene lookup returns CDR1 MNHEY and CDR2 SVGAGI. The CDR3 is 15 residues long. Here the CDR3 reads CASSWDRGGNQPQHF. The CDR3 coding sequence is TGTGCCAGCAGTTGGGACAGGGGAGGCAATCAGCCCCAGCATTTT.

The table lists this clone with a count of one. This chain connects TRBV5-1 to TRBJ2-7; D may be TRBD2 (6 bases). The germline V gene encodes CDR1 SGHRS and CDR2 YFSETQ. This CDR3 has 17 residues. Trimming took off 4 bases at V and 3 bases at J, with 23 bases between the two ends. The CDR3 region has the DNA TGCGCCAGCAGCGTCGGGCCCTCCCTGGGACTGAACTACGAGCAGTACTTC. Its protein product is CASSVGPSLGLNYEQYF. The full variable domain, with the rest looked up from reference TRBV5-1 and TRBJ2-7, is KAGVTQTPRYLIKTRGQQVTLSCSPISGHRSVSWYQQTPGQGLQFLFEYFSETQRNKGNFPGRFSGRQFSNSRSEMNVSTLELGDSALYLCASSVGPSLGLNYEQYFGPGTRLTVT.

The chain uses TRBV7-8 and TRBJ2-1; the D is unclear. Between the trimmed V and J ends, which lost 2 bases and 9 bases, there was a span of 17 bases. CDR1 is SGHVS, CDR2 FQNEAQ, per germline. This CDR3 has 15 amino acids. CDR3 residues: CASSLPQPSPTEQFF. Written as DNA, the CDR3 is TGTGCCAGCAGCTTACCTCAACCCTCTCCTACTGAGCAGTTCTTC.

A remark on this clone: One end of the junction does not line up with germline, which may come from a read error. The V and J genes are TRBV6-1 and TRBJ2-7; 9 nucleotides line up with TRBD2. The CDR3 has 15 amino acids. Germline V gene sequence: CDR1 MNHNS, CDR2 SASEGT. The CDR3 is CASSEGLAYSYEQYF. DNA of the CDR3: TGTGCCAGCAGCGAAGGACTAGCGTACTCCTACGAGCAGTACTTC.

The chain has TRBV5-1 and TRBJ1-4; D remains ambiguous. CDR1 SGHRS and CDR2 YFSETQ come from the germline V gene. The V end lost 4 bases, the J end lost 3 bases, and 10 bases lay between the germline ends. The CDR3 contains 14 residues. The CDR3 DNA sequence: TGCGCCAGCAGCCGATATGATGCTAATGAAAAACTGTTTTTT. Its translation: CASSRYDANEKLFF. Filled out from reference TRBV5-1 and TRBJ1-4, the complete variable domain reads KAGVTQTPRYLIKTRGQQVTLSCSPISGHRSVSWYQQTPGQGLQFLFEYFSETQRNKGNFPGRFSGRQFSNSRSEMNVSTLELGDSALYLCASSRYDANEKLFFGSGTQLSVL.

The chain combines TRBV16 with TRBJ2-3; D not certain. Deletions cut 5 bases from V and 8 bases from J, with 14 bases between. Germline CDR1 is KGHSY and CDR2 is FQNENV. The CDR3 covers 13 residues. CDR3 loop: CASSEGFLGTQYF. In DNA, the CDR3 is TGTGCCAGCAGCGAAGGGTTTCTTGGTACGCAGTATTTT.

The CDR3 coding sequence is TGTGCCAGCAGTTGGACTAGCGGGAGCGGGGAGCAGTTCTTC. Residues: CASSWTSGSGEQFF. This chain links TRBV2 with TRBJ2-1; 13 nucleotides align to TRBD2. The junction had 5 bases not matched to a gene; V was cut back by 5 bases and J by 10 bases. Per the germline V gene, CDR1 is SNHLY and CDR2 is FYNNEI. The CDR3 loop spans 14 amino acids.

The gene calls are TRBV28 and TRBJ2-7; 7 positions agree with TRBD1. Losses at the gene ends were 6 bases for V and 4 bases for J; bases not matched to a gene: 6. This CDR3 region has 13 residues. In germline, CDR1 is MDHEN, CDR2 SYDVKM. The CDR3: CASSRSTGYEQYF. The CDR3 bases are TGTGCCAGCAGCCGATCGACAGGGTACGAGCAGTACTTC. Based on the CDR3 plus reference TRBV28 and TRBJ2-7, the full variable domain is DVKVTQSSRYLVKRTGEKVFLECVQDMDHENMFWYRQDPGLGLRLIYFSYDVKMKEKGDIPEGYSVSREKKERFSLILESASTNQTSMYLCASSRSTGYEQYFGPGTRLTVT.

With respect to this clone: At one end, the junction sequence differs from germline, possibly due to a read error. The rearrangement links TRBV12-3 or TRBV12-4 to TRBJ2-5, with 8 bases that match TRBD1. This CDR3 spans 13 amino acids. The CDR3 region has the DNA TGTGTCAGCAGGACAGGGATTTCAGAGACCCAGTACTTC. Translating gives CVSRTGISETQYF.

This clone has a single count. The CDR3 here is CASSSQGVLEKLFF. In DNA form, the CDR3 reads TGTGCCAGCAGTTCACAGGGGGTCCTTGAAAAACTGTTTTTT. The chain employs TRBV28 and TRBJ1-4; TRBD1 matches at 8 bases. CDR1 and CDR2 from the germline V gene are MDHEN and SYDVKM. This CDR3 spans 14 amino acids. Unmatched junction bases numbered 5, after V lost 4 bases and J lost 7 bases.

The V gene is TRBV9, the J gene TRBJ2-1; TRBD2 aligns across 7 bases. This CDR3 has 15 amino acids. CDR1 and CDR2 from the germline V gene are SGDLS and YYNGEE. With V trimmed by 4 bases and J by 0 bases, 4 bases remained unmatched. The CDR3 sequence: CASSSGGSSYNEQFF. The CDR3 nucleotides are TGTGCCAGCAGCTCCGGCGGGAGCTCCTACAATGAGCAGTTCTTC. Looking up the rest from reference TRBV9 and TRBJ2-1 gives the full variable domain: DSGVTQTPKHLITATGQRVTLRCSPRSGDLSVYWYQQSLDQGLQFLIQYYNGEERAKGNILERFSAQQFPDLHSELNLSSLELGDSALYFCASSSGGSSYNEQFFGPGTRLTVL.

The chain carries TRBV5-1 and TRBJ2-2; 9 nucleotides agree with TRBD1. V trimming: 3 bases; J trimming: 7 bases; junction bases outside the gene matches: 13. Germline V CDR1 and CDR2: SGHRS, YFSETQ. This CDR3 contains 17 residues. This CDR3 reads CASSWYTGGASGGELFF. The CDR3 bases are TGCGCCAGCAGCTGGTACACAGGGGGCGCGTCCGGCGGGGAGCTGTTTTTT.

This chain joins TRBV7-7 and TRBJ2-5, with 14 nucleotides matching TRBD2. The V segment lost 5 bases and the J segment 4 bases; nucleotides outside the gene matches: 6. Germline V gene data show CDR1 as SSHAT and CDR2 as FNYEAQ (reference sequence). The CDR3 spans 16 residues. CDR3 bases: TGTGCCAGCAGCCCGACTAGCGGGAGGGTGGGAGAGACCCAGTACTTC. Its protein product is CASSPTSGRVGETQYF. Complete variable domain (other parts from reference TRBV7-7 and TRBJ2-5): GAGVSQSPRYKVTKRGQDVTLRCDPISSHATLYWYQQALGQGPEFLTYFNYEAQPDKSGLPSDRFSAERPEGSISTLTIQRTEQRDSAMYRCASSPTSGRVGETQYFGPGTRLLVL.

The CDR3 coding sequence is TGTGCCAGCAGTTTTTCGGCGCTGCAGTTCTTC. Its translation: CASSFSALQFF. V usage is TRBV6-2 or TRBV6-3 and J usage is TRBJ2-1; D call uncertain. V gave up 4 bases and J gave up 12 bases, with 10 bases separating them. The CDR3 length is 11 residues. Germline CDR1 reads MNHEY; CDR2 reads SVGEGT.

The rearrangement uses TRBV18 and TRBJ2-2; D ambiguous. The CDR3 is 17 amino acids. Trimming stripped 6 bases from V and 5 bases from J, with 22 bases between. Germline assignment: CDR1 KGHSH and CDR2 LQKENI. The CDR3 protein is CASSPPEGVEITGELFF. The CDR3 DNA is TGTGCCAGCTCTCCTCCAGAAGGTGTAGAGATAACCGGGGAGCTGTTTTTT.

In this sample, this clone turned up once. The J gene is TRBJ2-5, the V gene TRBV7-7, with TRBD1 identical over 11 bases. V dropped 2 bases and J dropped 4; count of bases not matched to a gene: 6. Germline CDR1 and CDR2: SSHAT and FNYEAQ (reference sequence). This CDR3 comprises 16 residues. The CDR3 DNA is TGTGCCAGCAGCTTATCCGGGACAGGGGGTCGAGAGACCCAGTACTTC. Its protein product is CASSLSGTGGRETQYF.

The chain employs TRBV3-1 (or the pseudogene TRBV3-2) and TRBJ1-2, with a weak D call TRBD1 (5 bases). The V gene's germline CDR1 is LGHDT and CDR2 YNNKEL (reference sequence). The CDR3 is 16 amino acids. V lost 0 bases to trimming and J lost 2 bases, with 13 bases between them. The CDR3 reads CASSQDLGDWNYGYTF. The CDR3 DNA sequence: TGTGCCAGCAGCCAAGATTTGGGGGATTGGAACTATGGCTACACCTTC.